This T cell receptor (beta chain) was captured by sequencing in a study of radiotherapy plus CTLA-4 blockade in lung cancer. Study-level findings and limits: With interferon-beta, early dynamics of blood T cell clones were reported to best predict response.

As to this clone: Its target is unknown.

The method was immunoSEQ multiplex PCR; TCRdb's version includes in-frame clones alone and lacks a portion of them. The table lists over 100,000 clones, more than 65% of them singletons, with 2.5% to 3.5% in the top ten. The V end lost 1 base, the J end lost 3 bases, and 12 bases lay between the germline ends. This CDR3 is 16 amino acids long. Germline CDR1 reads MGHRA; CDR2 reads YSYEKL. Sequencing used peripheral blood, obtained from a patient treated with radiotherapy plus ipilimumab. The chain has TRBV4-1 and TRBJ1-4; D ambiguous. The sequence derives from a human donor with non-small cell lung cancer that progressed on radiotherapy plus ipilimumab. Some clones in this sample may be carry-over from other donors' samples. The CDR3 reads CASSQGFREPNEKLFF. CDR3 nucleotide sequence: TGCGCCAGCAGCCAAGGTTTTAGGGAGCCTAATGAAAAACTGTTTTTT.